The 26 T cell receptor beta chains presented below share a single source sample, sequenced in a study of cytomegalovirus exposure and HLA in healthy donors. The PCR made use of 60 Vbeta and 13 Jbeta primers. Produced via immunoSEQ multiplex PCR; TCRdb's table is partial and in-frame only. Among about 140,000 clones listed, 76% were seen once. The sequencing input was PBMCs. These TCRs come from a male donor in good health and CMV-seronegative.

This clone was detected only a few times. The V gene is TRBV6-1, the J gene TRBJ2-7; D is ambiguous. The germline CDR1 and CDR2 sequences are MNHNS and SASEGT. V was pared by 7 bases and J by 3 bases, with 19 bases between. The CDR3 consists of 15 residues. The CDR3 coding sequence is TGTGCCAGCACCAGCACGGGTAGTATCGGCTACGAGCAGTACTTC. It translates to CASTSTGSIGYEQYF.

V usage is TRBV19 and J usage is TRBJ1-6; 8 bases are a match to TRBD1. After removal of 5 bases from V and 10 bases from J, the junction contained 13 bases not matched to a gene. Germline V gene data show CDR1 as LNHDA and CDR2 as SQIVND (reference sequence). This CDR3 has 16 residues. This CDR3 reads CASSPSLDRAGSPLHF. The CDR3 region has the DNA TGTGCCAGTAGTCCGTCCCTGGACAGGGCAGGATCACCCCTCCACTTT.

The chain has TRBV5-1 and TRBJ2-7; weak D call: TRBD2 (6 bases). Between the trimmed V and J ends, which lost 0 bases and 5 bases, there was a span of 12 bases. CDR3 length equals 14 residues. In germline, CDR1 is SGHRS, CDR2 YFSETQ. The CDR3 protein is CASSLAGVSHEQYF. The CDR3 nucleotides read TGCGCCAGCAGCTTGGCGGGGGTTTCCCACGAGCAGTACTTC.

For the CDR3, the DNA is TGTGCCAGCACCCTCTCCCCCTACGAGCAGTACTTC. Protein: CASTLSPYEQYF. The chain links TRBV7-9 to TRBJ2-7; D gene unclear. Per germline, CDR1 SEHNR and CDR2 FQNEAQ (reference sequence). This CDR3 comprises 12 residues. The V gene lost 7 bases and the J gene lost 2 bases, with 9 bases spanning the gap.

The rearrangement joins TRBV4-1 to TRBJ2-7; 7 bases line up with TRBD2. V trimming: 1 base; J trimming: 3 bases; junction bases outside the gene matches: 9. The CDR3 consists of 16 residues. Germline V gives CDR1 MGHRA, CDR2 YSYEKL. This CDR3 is CASSQGGAGKSYEQYF. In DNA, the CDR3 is TGCGCCAGCAGCCAAGGGGGAGCGGGAAAGAGCTACGAGCAGTACTTC.

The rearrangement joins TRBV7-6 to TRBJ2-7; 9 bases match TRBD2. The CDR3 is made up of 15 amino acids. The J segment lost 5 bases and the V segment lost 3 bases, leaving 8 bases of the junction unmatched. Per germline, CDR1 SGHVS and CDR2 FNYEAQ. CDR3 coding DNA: TGTGCCAGCAGCTTGCTTAGCGGGAGTGGGGACGAGCAGTACTTC. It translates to CASSLLSGSGDEQYF.

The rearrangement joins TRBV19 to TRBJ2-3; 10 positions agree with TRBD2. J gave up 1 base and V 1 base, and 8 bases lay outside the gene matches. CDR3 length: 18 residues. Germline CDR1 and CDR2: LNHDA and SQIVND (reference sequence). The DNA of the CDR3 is TGTGCCAGTAGTATAGGGACTAGCGGACTACTGGGCACAGATACGCAGTATTTT. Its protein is CASSIGTSGLLGTDTQYF.

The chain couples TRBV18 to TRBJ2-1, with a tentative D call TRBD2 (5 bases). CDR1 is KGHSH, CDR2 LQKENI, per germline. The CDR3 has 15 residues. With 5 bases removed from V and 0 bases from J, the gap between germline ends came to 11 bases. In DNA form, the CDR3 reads TGTGCCAGCTCAGATACTAGGAGCTCCTACAATGAGCAGTTCTTC. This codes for CASSDTRSSYNEQFF.

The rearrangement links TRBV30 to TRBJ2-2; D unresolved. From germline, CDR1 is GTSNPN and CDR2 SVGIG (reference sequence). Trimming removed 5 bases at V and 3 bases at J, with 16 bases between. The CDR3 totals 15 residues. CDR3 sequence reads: CAWAEIDRDTGELFF. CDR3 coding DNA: TGTGCCTGGGCTGAGATTGATCGGGACACCGGGGAGCTGTTTTTT.

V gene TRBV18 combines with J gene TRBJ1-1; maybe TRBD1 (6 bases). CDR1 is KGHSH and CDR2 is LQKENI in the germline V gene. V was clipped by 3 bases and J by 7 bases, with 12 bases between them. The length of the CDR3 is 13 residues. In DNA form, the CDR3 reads TGTGCCAGCTCACCCTTAAAAGGGGGTGAAGCTTTCTTT. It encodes CASSPLKGGEAFF.

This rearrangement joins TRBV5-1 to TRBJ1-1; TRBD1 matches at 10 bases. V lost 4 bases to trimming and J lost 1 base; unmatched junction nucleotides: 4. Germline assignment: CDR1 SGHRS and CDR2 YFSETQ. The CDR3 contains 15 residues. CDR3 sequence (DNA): TGCGCCAGCAGCCCCAGGACAGGGGGGAACACTGAAGCTTTCTTT. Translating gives CASSPRTGGNTEAFF.

This chain's CDR3 is CASSIAGGGTEAFF. CDR3 nucleotide sequence: TGTGCCAGCAGTATAGCTGGGGGAGGCACTGAAGCTTTCTTT. The chain combines TRBV2 with TRBJ1-1, with D possibly TRBD1 on 5 matching bases. The length of the CDR3 is 14 residues. Trimming took off 5 bases at V and 4 bases at J, with 14 bases between the two ends. Germline loops: CDR1 SNHLY, CDR2 FYNNEI.

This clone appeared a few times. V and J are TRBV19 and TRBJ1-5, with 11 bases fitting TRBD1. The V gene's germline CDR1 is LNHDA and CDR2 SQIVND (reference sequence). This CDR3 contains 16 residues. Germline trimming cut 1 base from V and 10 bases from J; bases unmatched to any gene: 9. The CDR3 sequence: CASSIGTGTGGRPQHF. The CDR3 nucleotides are TGTGCCAGTAGTATAGGCACCGGGACAGGGGGTCGACCCCAGCATTTT.

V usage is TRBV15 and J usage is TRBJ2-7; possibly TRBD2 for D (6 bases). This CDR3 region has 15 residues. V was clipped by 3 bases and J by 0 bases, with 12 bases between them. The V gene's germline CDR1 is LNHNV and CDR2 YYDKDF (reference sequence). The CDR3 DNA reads TGTGCCACCAGCAGGGGCCGGGACTCCTCCTACGAGCAGTACTTC. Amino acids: CATSRGRDSSYEQYF.

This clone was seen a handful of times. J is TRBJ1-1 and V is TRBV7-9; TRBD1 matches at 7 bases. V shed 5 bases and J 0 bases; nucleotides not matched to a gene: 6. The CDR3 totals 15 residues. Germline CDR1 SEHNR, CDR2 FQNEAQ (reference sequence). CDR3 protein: CASSPETGLNTEAFF. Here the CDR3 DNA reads TGTGCCAGCAGCCCTGAGACAGGGCTGAACACTGAAGCTTTCTTT.

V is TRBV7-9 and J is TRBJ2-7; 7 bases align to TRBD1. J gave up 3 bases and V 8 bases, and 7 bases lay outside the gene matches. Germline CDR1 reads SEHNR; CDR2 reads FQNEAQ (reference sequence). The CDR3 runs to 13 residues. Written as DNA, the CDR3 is TGTGCCAGCGGCAGGGGACAGAACTACGAGCAGTACTTC. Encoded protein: CASGRGQNYEQYF.

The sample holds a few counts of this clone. For the CDR3, the DNA is TGCGCCAGCAGCCGGGACAGGGATAATTCACCCCTCCACTTT. This gives the protein CASSRDRDNSPLHF. The genes are TRBV10-2 and TRBJ1-6; 9 bases are a match to TRBD1. Germline V CDR1 and CDR2: WSHSY, SAAADI. V lost 6 bases to trimming and J lost 5 bases; unmatched junction nucleotides: 2. The CDR3 runs to 14 residues.

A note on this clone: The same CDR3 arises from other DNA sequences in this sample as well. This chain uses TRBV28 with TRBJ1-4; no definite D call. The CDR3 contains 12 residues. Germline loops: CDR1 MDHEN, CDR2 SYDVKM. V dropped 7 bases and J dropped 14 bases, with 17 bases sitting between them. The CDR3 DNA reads TGTGCCAGCAAGGTTGGCGGAGCGCCTCTGTTTTTT. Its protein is CASKVGGAPLFF.

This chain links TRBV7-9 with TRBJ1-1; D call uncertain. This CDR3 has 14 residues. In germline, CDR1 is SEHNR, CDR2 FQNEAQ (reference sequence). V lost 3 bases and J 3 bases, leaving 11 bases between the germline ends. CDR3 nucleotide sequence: TGTGCCAGCAGCTTGATCCTAGGCGACACTGAAGCTTTCTTT. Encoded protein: CASSLILGDTEAFF.

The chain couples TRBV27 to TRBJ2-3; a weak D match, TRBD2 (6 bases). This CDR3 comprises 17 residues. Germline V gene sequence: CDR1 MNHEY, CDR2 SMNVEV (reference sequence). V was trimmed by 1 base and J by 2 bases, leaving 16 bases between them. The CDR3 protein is CASSLLGGAASTDTQYF. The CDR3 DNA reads TGTGCCAGCAGTTTATTAGGCGGGGCGGCGTCCACAGATACGCAGTATTTT.

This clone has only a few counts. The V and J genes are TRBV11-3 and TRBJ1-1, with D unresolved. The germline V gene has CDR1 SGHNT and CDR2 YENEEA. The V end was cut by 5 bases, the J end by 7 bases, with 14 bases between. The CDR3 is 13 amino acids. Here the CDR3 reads CASSDSGSLEAFF. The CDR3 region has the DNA TGTGCCAGCAGCGACTCCGGGTCACTTGAAGCTTTCTTT.

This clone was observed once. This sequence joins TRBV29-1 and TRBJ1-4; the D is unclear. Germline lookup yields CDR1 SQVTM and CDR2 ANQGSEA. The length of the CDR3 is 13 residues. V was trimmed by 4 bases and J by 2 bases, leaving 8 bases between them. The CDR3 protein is CSVVSQTNEKLFF. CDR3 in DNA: TGCAGCGTTGTATCCCAGACTAATGAAAAACTGTTTTTT.

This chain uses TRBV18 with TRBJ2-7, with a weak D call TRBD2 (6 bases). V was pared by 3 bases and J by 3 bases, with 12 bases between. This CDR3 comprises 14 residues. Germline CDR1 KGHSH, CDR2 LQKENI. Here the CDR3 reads CASSPGGTYYEQYF. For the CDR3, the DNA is TGTGCCAGCTCACCCGGAGGGACGTACTACGAGCAGTACTTC.

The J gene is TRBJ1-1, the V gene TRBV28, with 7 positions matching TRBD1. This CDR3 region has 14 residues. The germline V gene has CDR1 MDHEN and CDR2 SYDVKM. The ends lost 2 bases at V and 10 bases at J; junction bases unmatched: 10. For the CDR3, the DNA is TGTGCCAGCAGTTTAAAGGGGGCCCCCCGACGAGCTTTCTTT. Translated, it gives CASSLKGAPRRAFF.

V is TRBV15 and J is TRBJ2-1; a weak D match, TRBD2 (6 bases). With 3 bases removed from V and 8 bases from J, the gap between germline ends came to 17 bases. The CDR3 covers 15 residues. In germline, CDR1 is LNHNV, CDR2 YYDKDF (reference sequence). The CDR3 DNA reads TGTGCCACCAGCAGGGGGACTTGGAAAGGGGATGAGCAGTTCTTC. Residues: CATSRGTWKGDEQFF.

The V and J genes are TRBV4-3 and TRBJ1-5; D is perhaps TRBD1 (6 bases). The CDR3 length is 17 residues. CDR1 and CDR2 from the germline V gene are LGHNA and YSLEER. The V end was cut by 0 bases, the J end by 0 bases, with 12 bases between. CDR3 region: CASSQDRTAYSNQPQHF. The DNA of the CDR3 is TGCGCCAGCAGCCAAGATCGGACAGCTTATAGCAATCAGCCCCAGCATTTT.